The entry that follows covers one T cell receptor (beta chain) sequence. The data belong to a study of technical replicates of blood from a handful of donors. J gave up 2 bases and V 6 bases, and 20 bases lay outside the gene matches. This CDR3 is built from 21 residues. Using immunoSEQ multiplex PCR, the repertoire was profiled, and TCRdb retains in-frame clones only, with some absent. The data contain 45,000 to 60,000 clones, about 86% of them singletons. The chain is built from TRBV23-1 and TRBJ2-7; 15 bases align to TRBD2. TRBV23-1 is annotated as an ORF whose role is uncertain. Sequenced sample: PBMCs. This receptor was identified in a human donor in good health. Some clones in this sample may be carry-over from other donors' samples. The DNA for the CDR3 is TGCGCCAGCAGGAACGATTGGGGGACTAGCGGGAGGCTAATGATGACCTACGAGCAGTACTTC. Its translation: CASRNDWGTSGRLMMTYEQYF.